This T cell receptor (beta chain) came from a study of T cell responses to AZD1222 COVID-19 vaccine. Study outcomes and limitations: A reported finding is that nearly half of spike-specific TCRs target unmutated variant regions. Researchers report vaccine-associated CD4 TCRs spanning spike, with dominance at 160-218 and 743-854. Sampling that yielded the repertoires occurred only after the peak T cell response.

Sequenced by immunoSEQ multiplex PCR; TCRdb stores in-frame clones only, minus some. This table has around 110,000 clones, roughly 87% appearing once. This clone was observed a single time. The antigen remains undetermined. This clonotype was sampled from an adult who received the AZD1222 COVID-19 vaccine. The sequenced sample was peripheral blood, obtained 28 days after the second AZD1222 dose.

The CDR3 sequence is CASSPHRDSNTEAFF. The CDR3 DNA reads as TGTGCCAGCAGCCCACACAGGGACTCGAACACTGAAGCTTTCTTT. The rearrangement joins TRBV9 to TRBJ1-1, with TRBD1 as a possible D gene (6 bases). The V gene's germline CDR1 is SGDLS and CDR2 YYNGEE. V lost 4 bases and J lost 1, with 14 bases in between. The CDR3 has 15 amino acids.